Reported below is one TCR beta chain. This CDR3 is also generated by other DNA sequences in the sample. Patients at the Seattle site were enrolled during active infection and followed longitudinally. CDR1 is SGHRS, CDR2 YFSETQ, per germline. CDR3 length equals 13 residues. V shed 2 bases, J shed 5 bases, and the junction held 2 bases outside the gene matches. Original handling: Estimates of nucleated cell counts were drawn from the amplification of reference gene primers. TCRdb's table, derived via immunoSEQ multiplex PCR, lists solely in-frame clones and lacks some. V, J and clone size are taken as reported in that table, and D and trimming were inferred from the DNA itself. The sample consists of 200,000 to 300,000 clones, around nine tenths of them appearing once. The source of the sample is a study of blood T cell repertoires in COVID-19. Turning to the study itself: Sample material is recorded as cDNA or gDNA derived from T cells, B-cell-depleted T cells, or PBMCs.

The specimen was peripheral blood. This sequence originates from a man aged 30 to 39 with COVID-19, enrolled during active disease. The V gene is TRBV5-1, the J gene TRBJ1-1; the match to TRBD1 covers 8 bases. The CDR3 DNA is TGCGCCAGCAGCTTAGACAGGGGTACTGAAGCTTTCTTT. Protein product: CASSLDRGTEAFF.